Listed here are 11 T cell receptor beta chains from one sample, sequenced in a study of blood T cell dynamics during melanoma immunotherapy (dated by TCRdb to 2020 to 2021). The library relied on the immunoSEQ multiplex PCR assay. In its TCRdb copy, this immuneACCESS table keeps in-frame sequences only and misses some clones. Where compared with another copy, unresolved V genes explain less than half of these, and the others have no known cause. The sample table records 8,500 to 10,000 clones; approximately 86% of these occur just once. Around 11% of the sample is held by the ten biggest clonotypes. What this sample's time point label stands for: pre-treatment baseline. The starting material was blood, obtained from a patient treated with checkpoint blockade. All receptors come from a human donor with melanoma.

The chain couples TRBV5-1 to TRBJ2-2, with D unresolved. The V gene's germline CDR1 is SGHRS and CDR2 YFSETQ. V was cut by 0 bases and J by 0 bases, with 9 bases left in between. The CDR3 extends over 16 amino acids. As DNA, the CDR3 is TGCGCCAGCAGCTTGGCCGTACAGACGAACACCGGGGAGCTGTTTTTT. Protein sequence: CASSLAVQTNTGELFF.

This chain links TRBV19 with TRBJ2-5, with D perhaps matching TRBD1 (6 bases). The V gene lost 5 bases and the J gene lost 0 bases, with 13 bases spanning the gap. In germline, CDR1 is LNHDA, CDR2 SQIVND (reference sequence). This CDR3 region has 15 residues. The CDR3 region has the DNA TGTGCCAGTAGTCCCCGAGGACAGAACCAAGAGACCCAGTACTTC. This encodes CASSPRGQNQETQYF.

In nucleotides, the CDR3 is TGTGCCATCAGTGAGTCAGGAGGGGCGAAGAAAACTAATGAAAAACTGTTTTTT. It specifies CAISESGGAKKTNEKLFF. The chain employs TRBV10-3 and TRBJ1-4; maybe TRBD1 (5 bases). The CDR3 totals 18 residues. CDR1 ENHRY and CDR2 SYGVKD come from the germline V gene. Trimming shortened V by 0 bases and J by 1 base, and 15 bases separated the two germline ends.

This CDR3 is CASSSVIGWEAFF. The CDR3 nucleotides read TGTGCCAGCAGCTCAGTAATAGGGTGGGAAGCTTTCTTT. The chain has TRBV11-3 and TRBJ1-1; no clear D. The germline V gene has CDR1 SGHNT and CDR2 YENEEA. The V and J ends lost 4 bases and 8 bases respectively, with 14 bases between them. The CDR3 has 13 residues.

The J gene is TRBJ1-5, the V gene TRBV6-1; no clear D. V lost 1 base and J lost 4, with 11 bases in between. CDR1 is MNHNS, CDR2 SASEGT, per germline. The CDR3 has 15 amino acids. The CDR3 sequence: CASSEGVGENQPQHF. For the CDR3, the DNA is TGTGCCAGCAGTGAAGGAGTCGGGGAAAATCAGCCCCAGCATTTT.

This chain links TRBV4-2 with TRBJ2-3, with a possible D match to TRBD1 (5 bases). CDR1 is LGHNA, CDR2 YNFKEQ, per germline. The V end lost 0 bases, the J end lost 4 bases, and 8 bases lay between the germline ends. The CDR3 sequence is 14 residues long. CDR3: CASSQDGAADTQYF. CDR3 in DNA: TGTGCCAGCAGCCAAGATGGGGCAGCAGATACGCAGTATTTT.

The chain has TRBV10-2 and TRBJ2-5, with 7 bases fitting TRBD2. V was pared by 6 bases and J by 2 bases, with 3 bases of the junction left unmatched. The CDR3 consists of 13 residues. From germline, CDR1 is WSHSY and CDR2 SAAADI. The CDR3 sequence is CASRLGGQETQYF. The CDR3 bases are TGCGCCAGCAGACTCGGGGGGCAAGAGACCCAGTACTTC.

The chain carries TRBV18 and TRBJ2-2; either TRBD1 or TRBD2 may supply D (5 bases each). The CDR3 length is 16 residues. Germline lookup yields CDR1 KGHSH and CDR2 LQKENI. Trimming removed 4 bases from V and 10 bases from J, with 22 bases in between. This CDR3 reads CASSLHRDPNPSELFF. The CDR3 nucleotides read TGTGCCAGCTCACTCCATCGGGACCCAAACCCTTCGGAGCTGTTTTTT.

This rearrangement joins TRBV9 to TRBJ1-2, with TRBD1 matching 8 bases. Unmatched junction bases numbered 8, after V lost 4 bases and J lost 3 bases. The germline V gene has CDR1 SGDLS and CDR2 YYNGEE. The CDR3 is 15 amino acids. The CDR3 nucleotides are TGTGCCAGCAGCACCGGACAGGGCCGACACTATGGCTACACCTTC. It codes for CASSTGQGRHYGYTF. Full variable domain (outside the CDR3, taken from reference TRBV9 and TRBJ1-2): DSGVTQTPKHLITATGQRVTLRCSPRSGDLSVYWYQQSLDQGLQFLIQYYNGEERAKGNILERFSAQQFPDLHSELNLSSLELGDSALYFCASSTGQGRHYGYTFGSGTRLTVV.

The chain is built from TRBV5-3 and TRBJ2-7; 10 positions match TRBD1. TRBV5-3 is placed among ORFs of uncertain function. With V trimmed by 8 bases and J by 2 bases, 10 bases remained unmatched. The CDR3 covers 15 residues. The CDR3 reads CASSIRGQGAYEQYF. The CDR3 region has the DNA TGTGCCAGCAGCATCCGAGGACAGGGGGCCTACGAGCAGTACTTC.

The chain joins TRBV7-3 to TRBJ1-4; no definite D call. The germline V gene encodes CDR1 SGHTA and CDR2 FQGTGA. Trimming pared 1 base from V and 8 bases from J, leaving 14 bases between. This CDR3 has 15 amino acids. DNA of the CDR3: TGTGCCAGCAGCTTAAGGTGGACGGTCGGAGAAAAACTGTTTTTT. This translates into CASSLRWTVGEKLFF.